The 6 T cell receptor beta chains reported below all come from one sample, sequenced in a study of beta chain features in type 1 diabetes. General observations from the study: TCRB CDR3s were moderately but significantly shorter in Type 1 diabetes patients in all four CD4+ subsets.

The antigens of these receptors remain unknown. Expressed TCRB transcripts were sequenced, since all the RNA that had been isolated was reverse transcribed. Clones were read by immunoSEQ multiplex PCR, and TCRdb kept only the in-frame ones, dropping some. Of about 340,000 clones in the sample, 13% were seen once. The material sequenced was naive CD4+ T cells from blood. The receptors stem from a young woman with type 1 diabetes.

The chain joins TRBV10-1 to TRBJ2-5; 8 bases align to TRBD2. Germline CDR1 reads WNHNN; CDR2 reads SYGVQD (reference sequence). This CDR3 contains 14 residues. The trim removed 0 bases at V and 4 bases at J, leaving 1 base unmatched. CDR3 amino acids: CASSESREGETQYF. Here the CDR3 DNA reads TGCGCCAGCAGTGAGTCCCGGGAGGGAGAGACCCAGTACTTC.

This clone came up a few times. This sequence joins TRBV6-1 and TRBJ2-1; 11 nucleotides agree with TRBD2. V shed 3 bases and J 7 bases; nucleotides not matched to a gene: 8. The CDR3 spans 16 residues. From germline, CDR1 is MNHNS and CDR2 SASEGT. The CDR3 nucleotides are TGTGCCAGCAGTGATGGGACTAGCGGTTGGGGAAATGAGCAGTTCTTC. Translating it yields CASSDGTSGWGNEQFF.

This clone was recorded a few times. The rearrangement links TRBV21-1 to TRBJ1-5; the tabulated D call, TRBD1, remains unverified against the DNA. TRBV21-1 is termed a pseudogene. The CDR3 is made up of 14 amino acids. CDR3 amino acids: CASSKGPLNQPQHF. The CDR3 bases are TGTGCCAGCAGCAAAGGGCCCCTCAATCAGCCCCAGCATTTT.

This clone has just a few counts. J is TRBJ2-7 and V is TRBV2; D call uncertain. V was shortened by 2 bases and J by 3 bases, with 5 bases between the two germline ends. The germline V gene has CDR1 SNHLY and CDR2 FYNNEI. The CDR3 has 12 residues. This CDR3 reads CASSENDYEQYV. The CDR3 DNA reads as TGTGCCAGCAGTGAAAACGACTACGAGCAGTACGTC.

The V call is TRBV5-1, the J call TRBJ2-3; D ambiguous. V was shortened by 2 bases and J by 6 bases, with 7 bases between the two germline ends. Germline CDR1 SGHRS, CDR2 YFSETQ. The CDR3 spans 12 residues. CDR3 coding DNA: TGCGCCAGCAGCTTATTTTCGGATACGCAGTATTTT. Protein: CASSLFSDTQYF.

J is TRBJ1-1 and V is TRBV10-3; D is unresolved. Germline V gene sequence: CDR1 ENHRY, CDR2 SYGVKD. Trimming removed 9 bases at V and 5 bases at J, with 13 bases between. The CDR3 runs 12 residues. The CDR3, as DNA: TGTGCCATACGGCTGGAGGGAACTGAAGCTTTCTTT. Its translation is CAIRLEGTEAFF.